These T cell receptor beta chains were read from a single sample in a study of beta chain features in type 1 diabetes. Libraries were prepared by immunoSEQ multiplex PCR; TCRdb keeps only in-frame clonotypes and omits some of them. The sample lists approximately 260,000 clones; over 20% were seen once. Sequences were obtained from naive CD4+ T cells from blood. The receptors shown here come from a woman aged 40 to 49 with type 1 diabetes. The CDR3 runs from the conserved cysteine through the conserved F or W. D genes are given only for firm matches. Clone size, where shown, is once, few, many, or a class for clones that have expanded.

abundance,d_gene,v_gene,j_gene,CDR3nt,CDR3aa
-,-,TRBV5-4,TRBJ2-3,TGTGCCAGCAGCTTCGGGGGCACAGATACGCAGTATTTT,CASSFGGTDTQYF
-,TRBD2,TRBV29-1,TRBJ2-5,TGCAGCGTTGGGGTAGCGGGGGGGCCAGAGACCCAGTACTTC,CSVGVAGGPETQYF
-,-,TRBV5-1,TRBJ1-1,TGCGCCAGCAGCACGGGACAAGGGCGCGCTGAAGCTTTCTTT,CASSTGQGRAEAFF
-,-,TRBV7-2,TRBJ2-7,TGTGCCAGCAGCTCCAGGGCGTTTAGCTCCTACGAGCAGTACTTC,CASSSRAFSSYEQYF
-,-,TRBV30,TRBJ2-6,TGTGCCTGGAGTCAGGTCAGTCTGTCTGCCAACGTCCTGACTTTC,CAWSQVSLSANVLTF
-,-,TRBV29-1,TRBJ2-3,TGCAGCGTTGCCGGGACTCTCACAGATACGCAGTATTTT,CSVAGTLTDTQYF
-,-,TRBV29-1,TRBJ1-1,TGCAGCGTTGAAAGTTTCAGCGGCACTGAAGCTTTCTTT,CSVESFSGTEAFF
-,-,TRBV2,TRBJ1-5,TGTGCCAGCAGTGGCCCCGGGACTGGGGCCGGCCATTTT,CASSGPGTGAGHF
-,-,TRBV29-1,TRBJ2-2,TGCAGCGTTGCTAGTATCGGCACCGGGGAGCTGTTTTTT,CSVASIGTGELFF
-,TRBD1,TRBV27,TRBJ1-1,TGTGCCAGCAGTACCCGGGACAGGGTTGATGCTTTCTTT,CASSTRDRVDAFF
few,-,TRBV29-1,TRBJ2-5,TGCAGCGCTCCAACAGGCGTGGGGACCCAGTACTTC,CSAPTGVGTQYF
few,TRBD1,TRBV5-4,TRBJ2-1,TGTGCCAGCAGCCCCAGGGGGCCCCGGGTCGAGCAGTTCTTC,CASSPRGPRVEQFF